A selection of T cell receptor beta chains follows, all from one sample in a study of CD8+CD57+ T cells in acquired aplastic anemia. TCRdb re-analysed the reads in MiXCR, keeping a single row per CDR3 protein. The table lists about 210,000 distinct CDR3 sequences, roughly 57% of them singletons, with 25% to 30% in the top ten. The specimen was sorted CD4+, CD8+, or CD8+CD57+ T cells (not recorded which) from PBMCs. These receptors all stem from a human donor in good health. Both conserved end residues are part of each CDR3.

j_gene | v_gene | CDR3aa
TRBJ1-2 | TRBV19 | CASTEGLDYGYTF
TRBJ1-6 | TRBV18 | CASSLGREYHNSPLHF
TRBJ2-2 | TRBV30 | CAWSPRTGGAGELFF
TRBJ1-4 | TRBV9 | CASSVAGSVNEKLFF
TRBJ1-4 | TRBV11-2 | CASSLSPGQGDLFF
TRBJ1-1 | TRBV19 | CASSMRQHTEAFF
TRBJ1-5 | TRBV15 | CATSRTQASNQPQHF
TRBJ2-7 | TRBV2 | CASRGDWAYEQYF
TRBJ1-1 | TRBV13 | CASSFGTGEAFF
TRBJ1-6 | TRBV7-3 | CASSLHGGDRADNSPLHF
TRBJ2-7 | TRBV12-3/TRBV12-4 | CASSFTGQGSREQYF
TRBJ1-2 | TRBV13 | CASSYGTGDYGYTF
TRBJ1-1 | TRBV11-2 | CASSLTARGEATEAFF